This T cell receptor (beta chain) stems from a study of response to subunit inactivated influenza vaccine. TCRdb re-derived calls from the RT-PCR reads in MiXCR, one entry per CDR3 protein. The sample includes 500,000 to 550,000 distinct CDR3 sequences, around 7.9% seen only once; the top ten take roughly 13%. Study-wide points: Each seasonal influenza vaccination recruits few new T cells, the authors suggested.

This clonotype came up a few times. Antigen specificity is unknown. The CDR3 is 13 residues long. In germline, CDR1 is LNHDA, CDR2 SQIVND (reference sequence). Trimming removed 3 bases from V and 4 bases from J, with 10 bases in between. The chain employs TRBV19 and TRBJ2-7; D may be TRBD1 (6 bases). The sequence was collected from a man between 50 and 70 years old who received an inactivated influenza vaccine. The sample consisted of PBMCs from blood, taken 23 months after vaccination. CDR3 nucleotide sequence: TGTGCCAGTAGTATGTTGGACAGTTACGAGCAGTACTTC. Its protein is CASSMLDSYEQYF.